One TCR beta chain is described in this entry. Its specificity is not known. The sample holds other DNA sequences that translate to the same CDR3. This specimen belongs to a study of shared clonotypes between healthy human individuals. Looking at the study overall: The cohort comprised a couple of women and a few men. Their ages spanned 18 to 49 years.

Only Caucasian adults living in Nashville, Tennessee made up the donor group. General study results and limits: Clonotype sharing across several donors was observed for about 5.5% of naive CD4 clonotypes.

This CDR3 is built from 12 residues. The germline V and J ends were trimmed by 4 bases and 5 bases, with 8 bases remaining between them. Germline assignment: CDR1 SQVTM and CDR2 ANQGSEA. Authors' analysis steps: Filtering differed because ImmunoSEQ produced junction-only sequences that carried no quality scores. The assay was immunoSEQ multiplex PCR, and TCRdb's table has in-frame clones only and misses some. V and J calls and clone size come straight from that table; D and trimming were deduced from the DNA. The repertoire holds approximately 1,500,000 clones, with 95% to 97% as singletons. The receptor was derived from a man aged 30 to 39 in good health. The chain has TRBV29-1 and TRBJ2-2; a weak D match, TRBD2 (6 bases). Sequencing was performed on naive CD4+ T cells sorted from blood. The subset was: CD45RA+ positively selected. The CDR3 DNA is TGCAGCGTTGCTCGGGGGACCGGGGAGCTGTTTTTT. Translating it yields CSVARGTGELFF.